These T cell receptor beta chains were read from a single sample in a study of blood T cell repertoires in COVID-19. The repertoire was sequenced with immunoSEQ multiplex PCR; TCRdb's copy has only in-frame clones and lacks some. Of approximately 35,000 clones listed, 90% to 95% are singletons. The material sequenced was peripheral blood. These receptors all come from a human donor in a cohort sampled during active COVID-19. CDR3s include the opening cysteine and the closing phenylalanine or tryptophan. D genes are given only for firm matches.

cdr3_nt cdr3_aa d_call j_call v_call
TGTGCCAGCAGCCCCCGGACAGGGGAAGAGACCCAGTACTTC CASSPRTGEETQYF TRBD1 TRBJ2-5 TRBV7-2
TGTGCCAGCAGTTACGGCAGGACCTACGAGCAGTACTTC CASSYGRTYEQYF NA TRBJ2-7 TRBV6-2/TRBV6-3
TGTGCCAGCAGTGGGGGTCGGGCCAACCATAGGGGTTCACCCCTCCACTTT CASSGGRANHRGSPLHF NA TRBJ1-6 TRBV2
TGCAGTGCTATGGGGCCTGGAACCCAGTACTTC CSAMGPGTQYF NA TRBJ2-5 TRBV20-1
TGTGCCAGTAGTATAGATGAGGGGACAGAATATCAGCCCCAGCATTTT CASSIDEGTEYQPQHF TRBD1 TRBJ1-5 TRBV19
TGTGCCACCAGTGAGAGCAGACTAGCGGGGCCCTACGAGCAGTACTTC CATSESRLAGPYEQYF TRBD2 TRBJ2-7 TRBV24-1
TGCGCCAGCAGCCAAGATCGATCTACCAGGAGGGGGGGCGCAGGGGAGACCCAGTACTTC CASSQDRSTRRGGAGETQYF NA TRBJ2-5 TRBV4-1
TGTGCCAGCAGACCCCAGGGGAACTATGGCTACACCTTC CASRPQGNYGYTF NA TRBJ1-2 TRBV27
TGTGCCAGCAGTTACGGCAACAGCAGTCCTAATGAAAAACTGTTTTTT CASSYGNSSPNEKLFF NA TRBJ1-4 TRBV27
TGTGCCAGCAGTCCAAGAATCTCCGGGACAGGGCTCTACGAGCAGTACTTC CASSPRISGTGLYEQYF TRBD1 TRBJ2-7 TRBV27